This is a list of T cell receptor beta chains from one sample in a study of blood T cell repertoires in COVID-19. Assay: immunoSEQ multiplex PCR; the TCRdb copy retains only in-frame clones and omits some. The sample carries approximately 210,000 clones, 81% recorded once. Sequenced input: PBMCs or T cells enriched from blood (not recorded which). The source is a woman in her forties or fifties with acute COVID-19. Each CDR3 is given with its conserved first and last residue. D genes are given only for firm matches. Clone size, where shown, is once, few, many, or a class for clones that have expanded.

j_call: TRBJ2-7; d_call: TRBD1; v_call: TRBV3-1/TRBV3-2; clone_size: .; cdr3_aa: CASSQGAGTGGYEQYF; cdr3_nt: TGTGCCAGCAGCCAGGGGGCCGGGACAGGGGGCTACGAGCAGTACTTC
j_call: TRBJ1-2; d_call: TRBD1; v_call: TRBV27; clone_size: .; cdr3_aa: CASSFLVFRDRASEGANYGYTF; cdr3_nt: TGTGCCAGCAGTTTCTTGGTCTTTCGGGACAGGGCTTCGGAGGGGGCTAACTATGGCTACACCTTC
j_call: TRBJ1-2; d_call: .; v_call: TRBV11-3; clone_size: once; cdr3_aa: CASSAGPLRGGYTF; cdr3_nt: TGTGCCAGCAGCGCGGGACCGTTAAGAGGTGGCTACACCTTC
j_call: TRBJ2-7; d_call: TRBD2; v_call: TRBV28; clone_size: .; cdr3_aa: CASSPLGEGTIDEQYF; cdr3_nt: TGTGCCAGCAGTCCGCTCGGGGAAGGGACTATCGACGAGCAGTACTTC
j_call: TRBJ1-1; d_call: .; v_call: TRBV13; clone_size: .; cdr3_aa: CASSSQAEAFF; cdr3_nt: TGTGCCAGCAGCTCACAGGCTGAAGCTTTCTTT
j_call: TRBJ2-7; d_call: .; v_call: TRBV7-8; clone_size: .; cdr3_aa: CASSRYYEQYF; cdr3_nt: TGTGCCAGCAGCCGATACTACGAGCAGTACTTC
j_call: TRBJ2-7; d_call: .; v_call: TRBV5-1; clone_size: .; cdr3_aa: CASSLPGDEQYF; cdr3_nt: TGCGCCAGCAGCTTACCGGGTGACGAGCAGTACTTC
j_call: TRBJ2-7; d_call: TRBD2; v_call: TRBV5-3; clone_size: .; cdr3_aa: CARRSPRLAVTALEYEQYF; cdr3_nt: TGTGCCAGAAGATCCCCTCGACTAGCCGTGACTGCCTTAGAATACGAGCAGTACTTC
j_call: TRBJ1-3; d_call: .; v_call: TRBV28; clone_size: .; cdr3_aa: CASSPPWSSGNTIYF; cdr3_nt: TGTGCCAGCAGTCCCCCGTGGAGCTCTGGAAACACCATATATTTT
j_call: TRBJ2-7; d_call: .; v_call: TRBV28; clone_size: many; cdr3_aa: CASSGGGGISYEQYF; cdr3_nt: TGTGCCAGCAGTGGGGGCGGGGGCATCTCCTACGAGCAGTACTTC
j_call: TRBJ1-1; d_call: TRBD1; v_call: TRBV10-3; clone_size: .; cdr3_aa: CAIRSADRYTEAFF; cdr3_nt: TGTGCCATCAGGTCGGCGGACAGGTACACTGAAGCTTTCTTT
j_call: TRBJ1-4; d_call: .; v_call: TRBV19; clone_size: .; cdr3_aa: CASSGQGGEKLFF; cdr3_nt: TGTGCCAGTAGTGGGCAGGGAGGTGAAAAACTGTTTTTT
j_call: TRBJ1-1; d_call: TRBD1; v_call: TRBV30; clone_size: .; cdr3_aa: CAWSVERQGARAFF; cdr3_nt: TGTGCCTGGAGTGTAGAGAGACAGGGGGCTAGAGCTTTCTTT
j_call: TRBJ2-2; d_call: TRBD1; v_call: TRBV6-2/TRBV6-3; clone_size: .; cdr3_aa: CASSYWGQTNTGELFF; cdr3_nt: TGTGCCAGCAGTTACTGGGGACAGACGAACACCGGGGAGCTGTTTTTT
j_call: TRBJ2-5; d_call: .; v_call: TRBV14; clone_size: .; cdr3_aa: CASSQEWSAGGETQYF; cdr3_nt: TGTGCCAGCAGCCAAGAATGGAGTGCAGGAGGAGAGACCCAGTACTTC
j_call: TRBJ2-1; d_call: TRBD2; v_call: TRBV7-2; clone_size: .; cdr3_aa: CASSAGLAGGLNEQFF; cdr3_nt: TGTGCCAGCAGCGCCGGGTTAGCGGGGGGGCTCAATGAGCAGTTCTTC
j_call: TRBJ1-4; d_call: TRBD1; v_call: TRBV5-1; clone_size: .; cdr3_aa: CASSLLTGGEKLFF; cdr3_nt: TGCGCCAGCAGCTTGTTGACAGGGGGTGAAAAACTGTTTTTT
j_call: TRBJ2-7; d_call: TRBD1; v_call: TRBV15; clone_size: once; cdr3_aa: CATSRGPGRNEQYF; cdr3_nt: TGTGCCACCAGTAGGGGGCCGGGCCGCAACGAGCAGTACTTC